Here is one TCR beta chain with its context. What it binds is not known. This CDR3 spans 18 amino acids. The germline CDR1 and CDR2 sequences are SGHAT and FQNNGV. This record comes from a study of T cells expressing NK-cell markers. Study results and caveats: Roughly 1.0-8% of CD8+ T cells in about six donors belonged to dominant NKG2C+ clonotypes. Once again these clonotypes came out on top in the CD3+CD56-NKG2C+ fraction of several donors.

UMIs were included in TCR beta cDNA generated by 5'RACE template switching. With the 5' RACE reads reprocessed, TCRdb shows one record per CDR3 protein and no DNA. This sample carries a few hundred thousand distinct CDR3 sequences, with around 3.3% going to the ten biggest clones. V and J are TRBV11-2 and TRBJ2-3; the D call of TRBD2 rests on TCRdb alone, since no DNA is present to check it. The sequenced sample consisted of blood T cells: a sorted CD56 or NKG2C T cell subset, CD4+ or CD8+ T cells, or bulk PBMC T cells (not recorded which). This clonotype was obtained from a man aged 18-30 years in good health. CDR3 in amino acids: CASSFTRTGTSITDTQYF.